A selection of T cell receptor beta chains follows, all from one sample in a study of glioma-infiltrating T cells. TCRdb processed the multiplex PCR reads anew with MiXCR; each CDR3 protein has one entry. The table lists about 410,000 distinct CDR3 sequences, about 40% of them singletons, with 9.5% to 15% in the top ten. Sequences were obtained from glioma tissue, nonneoplastic brain tissue, or PBMCs (not recorded which). These receptors were obtained from a human donor with low-grade glioma or glioblastoma, undergoing nonglioma brain surgery, or in good health (not recorded which). CDR3s include the opening cysteine and the closing phenylalanine or tryptophan. D genes are given only for firm matches. Rows may omit the clone size; those that give it use once, few, many or a size class.

>TRBV18|-|TRBJ2-7|-
CASSIQVISSEQYF
TGTGCCAGCTCAATCCAGGTAATCTCAAGCGAGCAGTACTTC
>TRBV19|-|TRBJ2-3|-
CASSMENYPVPDTQYF
TGTGCCAGTAGTATGGAGAACTACCCAGTACCAGATACGCAGTATTTT
>TRBV28|once|TRBJ2-3|-
CASSLLQGYSTDKKYF
TGTGCCAGCAGTTTATTACAGGGCTATAGCACAGATAAGAAGTATTTT
>TRBV6-6|many|TRBJ1-6|-
CASSYGAGRSPLHF
TGTGCCAGCAGTTACGGGGCAGGGCGTTCACCCCTCCACTTT
>TRBV12-3/TRBV12-4|-|TRBJ2-7|TRBD2
CASSPGLAGVLF
TGTGCCAGCAGCCCGGGACTAGCGGGAGTACTCTTC
>TRBV7-2|-|TRBJ2-2|TRBD2
CASSFIAGAGTGELFF
TGTGCCAGCAGTTTCATAGCGGGAGCGGGCACCGGGGAGCTGTTTTTT
>TRBV28|-|TRBJ1-3|TRBD1
CATSPWDSLSGNTIYF
TGTGCCACCTCCCCCTGGGACAGTCTCTCTGGAAACACCATATATTTT
>TRBV20-1|many|TRBJ1-1|-
CSARAGGSEAFF
TGCAGTGCTAGGGCCGGGGGCTCTGAAGCTTTCTTT
>TRBV20-1|once|TRBJ1-5|-
CSASPGQSLQPQHF
TGCAGTGCTAGCCCGGGCCAGTCACTACAGCCCCAGCATTTT
>TRBV10-3|-|TRBJ2-1|TRBD1
CAISDPLGQGYNNEQFF
TGTGCCATCAGTGACCCTCTCGGACAGGGTTACAACAATGAGCAGTTCTTC
>TRBV20-1|-|TRBJ2-7|TRBD2
CSARAPGGLAYYEQYF
TGCAGTGCTAGGGCCCCAGGAGGACTAGCGTACTACGAGCAGTACTTC
>TRBV4-1|-|TRBJ2-5|-
CASSQGVYVGETQYF
TGCGCCAGCAGCCAAGGGGTCTACGTCGGGGAGACCCAGTACTTC
>TRBV20-1|-|TRBJ2-7|-
CSARQTGSSYEQYF
TGCAGTGCTAGGCAGACAGGAAGCTCCTACGAGCAGTACTTC
>TRBV18|-|TRBJ1-2|-
CASSPGFDYGYTF
TGTGCCAGCTCACCAGGGTTCGACTATGGCTACACCTTC
>TRBV20-1|many|TRBJ2-1|-
CSARPPGTSFYNEQFF
TGCAGTGCTAGACCGCCCGGGACATCTTTCTACAATGAGCAGTTCTTC
>TRBV3-1|-|TRBJ2-7|-
CASSQDGSLRGSYEQYF
TGTGCCAGCAGCCAAGATGGGTCCCTGCGGGGATCCTACGAGCAGTACTTC
>TRBV28|few|TRBJ2-7|-
CASNPGVGWTYEQYF
TGTGCCAGCAATCCCGGGGTGGGATGGACCTACGAGCAGTACTTC
>TRBV7-9|-|TRBJ1-6|TRBD1
CASALDRNNSPLHF
TGTGCCAGCGCATTGGACAGGAATAATTCACCCCTCCACTTT
>TRBV4-1|-|TRBJ2-1|-
CASSTLAEGPRDEQFF
TGCGCCAGCAGCACTTTAGCGGAAGGGCCCAGGGATGAGCAGTTCTTC
>TRBV19|-|TRBJ2-1|TRBD2
CASSILLAGPHNEQFF
TGTGCCAGTAGTATCCTCCTAGCGGGCCCTCACAATGAGCAGTTCTTC
>TRBV28|-|TRBJ2-1|-
CAIRRDQQFF
TGTGCCATCCGCCGGGACCAGCAGTTCTTC
>TRBV20-1|-|TRBJ2-7|-
CSARPRDFIYEQYF
TGCAGTGCTAGGCCCCGGGACTTTATCTACGAGCAGTACTTC
>TRBV7-2|-|TRBJ2-2|-
CASSSRGGDTGELFF
TGTGCCAGCAGCTCCCGTGGCGGAGACACCGGGGAGCTGTTTTTT
>TRBV4-3|-|TRBJ2-7|TRBD1
CASSHRQGANNEQYF
TGCGCCAGCAGCCATCGACAGGGCGCCAACAACGAGCAGTACTTC
>TRBV4-2|-|TRBJ1-1|-
CASSLEDTGWNTEAFF
TGTGCCAGCAGCTTGGAAGATACAGGGTGGAACACTGAAGCTTTCTTT
>TRBV28|-|TRBJ2-1|TRBD2
CASTSRLAGTNEQFF
TGTGCCAGTACCAGCCGACTAGCGGGAACCAATGAGCAGTTCTTC
>TRBV28|few|TRBJ1-2|-
CASSLMRGLGYTF
TGTGCCAGCAGTTTAATGAGGGGCTTGGGCTACACCTTC
>TRBV28|-|TRBJ2-3|TRBD2
CASSSEGREVFTDTQYF
TGTGCCAGCAGTTCGGAGGGTCGGGAGGTGTTCACAGATACGCAGTATTTT
>TRBV12-3/TRBV12-4|-|TRBJ2-7|-
CASSSWESSYNEQSF
TGTGCCAGCAGCTCCTGGGAGAGCTCCTACAATGAGCAGTCCTTC
>TRBV19|few|TRBJ1-2|-
CASSIPRAGTNYGYTF
TGTGCCAGTAGTATCCCCAGAGCGGGTACTAACTATGGCTACACCTTC
>TRBV7-9|-|TRBJ2-7|-
CASSPVEGNYEQYF
TGTGCCAGCAGCCCAGTTGAAGGAAACTACGAGCAGTACTTC
>TRBV29-1|once|TRBJ2-1|-
CSVEEGLVGEQFF
TGCAGCGTTGAGGAGGGTTTAGTGGGTGAGCAGTTCTTC
>TRBV27|many|TRBJ1-1|TRBD1
CASTQTGGNTEAFF
TGTGCCAGCACCCAGACAGGGGGGAACACTGAAGCTTTCTTT
>TRBV7-3|many|TRBJ2-7|-
CASSADRFSGEQYF
TGTGCCAGCAGCGCCGACAGGTTCTCTGGAGAGCAGTACTTC
>TRBV20-1|many|TRBJ1-2|-
CSAYGSLYGYTF
TGCAGTGCTTACGGGTCCCTATATGGCTACACCTTC
>TRBV7-3|-|TRBJ2-1|-
CASSPTRGVNEQFF
TGTGCCAGCAGCCCAACTAGGGGGGTCAATGAGCAGTTCTTC
>TRBV27|-|TRBJ2-1|-
CASIDYLSYNEQFF
TGTGCCAGCATTGATTATCTTTCCTACAATGAGCAGTTCTTC
>TRBV7-2|-|TRBJ2-5|TRBD2
CASSSGSPGQETQYF
TGTGCCAGCAGCAGCGGGAGTCCGGGGCAAGAGACCCAGTACTTC
>TRBV28|many|TRBJ1-2|-
CASSLVGTSYGYTF
TGTGCCAGCAGTTTAGTCGGGACTTCCTACGGCTACACCTTC
>TRBV27|many|TRBJ1-3|-
CASSWSSGNTIYF
TGTGCCAGCAGTTGGAGCTCTGGAAACACCATATATTTT
>TRBV28|many|TRBJ2-2|TRBD1
CASSPPTGLTGELFF
TGTGCCAGCAGTCCGCCGACAGGGCTCACCGGGGAGCTGTTTTTT
>TRBV24-1|few|TRBJ1-5|-
CATSDDRDHNQPQHF
TGTGCCACCAGTGACGACCGGGACCACAATCAGCCCCAGCATTTT
>TRBV7-2|many|TRBJ2-3|TRBD1
CASSSSATGATFTQYF
TGTGCCAGCAGCTCGTCCGCCACAGGGGCTACCTTCACGCAGTATTTT
>TRBV4-3|-|TRBJ1-2|TRBD1
CASSLGQGGFNGYTF
TGCGCCAGCAGCCTAGGACAGGGAGGTTTTAATGGCTACACCTTC
>TRBV27|few|TRBJ2-7|TRBD1
CASSSRDRRYYEQYF
TGTGCCAGCAGTTCCCGGGACAGGAGGTACTACGAGCAGTACTTC
>TRBV20-1|many|TRBJ1-1|-
CSARPGGTEAFF
TGCAGTGCGAGACCGGGGGGCACTGAAGCTTTCTTT
>TRBV4-3|-|TRBJ2-7|TRBD1
CASSLDRRSSEQYF
TGCGCCAGCAGCCTGGACAGGCGCTCATCCGAGCAGTACTTC
>TRBV28|many|TRBJ2-7|-
CASMRNYEQYF
TGTGCCAGCATGCGAAACTACGAGCAGTACTTC
>TRBV28|many|TRBJ1-5|-
CASSLGSLPQHF
TGTGCCAGCAGTTTGGGCAGTCTGCCCCAGCATTTT
>TRBV3-1|-|TRBJ2-2|-
CASSQGTGYTGELFF
TGTGCCAGCAGCCAAGGTACAGGGTACACCGGGGAGCTGTTTTTT
>TRBV6-1|many|TRBJ2-5|-
CASSPRAGTPRETQYF
TGTGCCAGCAGTCCTCGGGCCGGGACCCCCCGAGAGACCCAGTACTTC
>TRBV19|-|TRBJ2-3|-
CASRDFNSGPYTDTQYF
TGTGCCAGTAGGGATTTTAACAGCGGGCCCTACACAGATACGCAGTATTTT
>TRBV20-1|-|TRBJ2-7|-
CSARILAGKATTYEQYF
TGCAGTGCTAGAATTTTAGCAGGGAAAGCGACTACCTACGAGCAGTACTTC
>TRBV7-9|-|TRBJ2-7|-
CASSPSLTDPHYGQYF
TGTGCCAGCAGCCCATCGTTGACCGACCCCCACTACGGGCAGTACTTC
>TRBV7-9|few|TRBJ2-3|TRBD2
CASSLSLAGGHTQYF
TGTGCCAGCAGCTTAAGTCTAGCGGGAGGGCATACGCAGTATTTT
>TRBV7-2|few|TRBJ1-1|-
CASSLRPPDTEAFF
TGTGCCAGCAGCTTAAGACCGCCGGACACTGAAGCTTTCTTT
>TRBV3-1|-|TRBJ1-5|-
CASSRRGESAQHF
TGTGCCAGCAGCCGGAGAGGGGAATCAGCCCAGCATTTT